This T cell receptor beta chain is drawn from a study of T cells expressing NK-cell markers. In the study overall: Sorted CD3+CD56+NKG2C+, CD3+CD56+NKG2C- and CD3+CD56-NKG2C+ T cells supplied TCR beta repertoires.

TCRdb reprocessed the 5' RACE reads, with one entry per CDR3 protein and no DNA. Recorded here are fewer than 200,000 distinct CDR3 sequences; the top ten clones represent about 18%. The origin of this receptor is a woman aged 18 to 75 in good health. Specimen: blood T cells: a sorted CD56 or NKG2C T cell subset, CD4+ or CD8+ T cells, or bulk PBMC T cells (not recorded which).

The CDR3 spells CASSSGLAGDRSTDTQYF. This chain joins TRBV5-1 and TRBJ2-3; there is no DNA to check the TCRdb D call of TRBD1. The germline gives CDR1 SGHRS, CDR2 YFSETQ. This CDR3 spans 18 amino acids.